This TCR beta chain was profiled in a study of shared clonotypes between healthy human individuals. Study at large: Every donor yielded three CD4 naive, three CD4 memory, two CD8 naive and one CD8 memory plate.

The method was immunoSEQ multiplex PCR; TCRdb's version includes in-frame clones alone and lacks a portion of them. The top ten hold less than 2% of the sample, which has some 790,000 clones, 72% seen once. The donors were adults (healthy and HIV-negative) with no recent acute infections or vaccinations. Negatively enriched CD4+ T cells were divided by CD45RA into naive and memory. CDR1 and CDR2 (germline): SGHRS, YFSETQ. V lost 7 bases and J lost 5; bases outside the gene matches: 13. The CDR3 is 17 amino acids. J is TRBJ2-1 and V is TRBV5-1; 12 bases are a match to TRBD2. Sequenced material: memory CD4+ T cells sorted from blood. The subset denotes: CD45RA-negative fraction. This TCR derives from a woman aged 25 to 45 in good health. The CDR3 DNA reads TGCGCCAGCTCAAGGACTAGCGGGATTGAACAACACAATGAGCAGTTCTTC. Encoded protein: CASSRTSGIEQHNEQFF.